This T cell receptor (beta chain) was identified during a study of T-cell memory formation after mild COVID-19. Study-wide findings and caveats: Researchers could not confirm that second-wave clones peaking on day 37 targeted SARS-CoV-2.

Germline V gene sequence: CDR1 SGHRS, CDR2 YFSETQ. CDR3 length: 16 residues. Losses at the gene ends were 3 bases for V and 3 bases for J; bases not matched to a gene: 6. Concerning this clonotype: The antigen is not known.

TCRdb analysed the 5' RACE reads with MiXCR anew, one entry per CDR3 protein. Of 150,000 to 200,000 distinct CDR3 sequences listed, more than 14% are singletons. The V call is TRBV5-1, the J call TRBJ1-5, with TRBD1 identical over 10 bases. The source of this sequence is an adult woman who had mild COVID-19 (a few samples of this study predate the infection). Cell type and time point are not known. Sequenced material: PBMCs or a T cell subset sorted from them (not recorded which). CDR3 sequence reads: CASSWGDRGDNQPQHF. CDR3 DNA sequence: TGCGCCAGCAGCTGGGGGGACAGGGGAGACAATCAGCCCCAGCATTTT.